This T cell receptor beta chain originates from a study of cytomegalovirus exposure and HLA in healthy donors. The wider study: Some 85 million unique TCRs from HLA-typed donors were held in an early data release.

Trimming shortened V by 3 bases and J by 7 bases, and 11 bases separated the two germline ends. CDR1 is SGHDT, CDR2 YYEEEE, per germline. The CDR3 totals 13 residues. The PCR contained 60 Vbeta and 13 Jbeta primers. The method was immunoSEQ multiplex PCR; TCRdb's version includes in-frame clones alone and lacks a portion of them. The repertoire holds approximately 200,000 clones, with around 75% as singletons. In its sample, this clone was seen once. The chain has TRBV5-6 and TRBJ1-5; the D is unclear. This clonotype originated in a woman aged 30 to 39 in good health and CMV-seropositive. Sequencing was performed on PBMCs. The CDR3 spells CASSYAGAQPQHF. For the CDR3, the DNA is TGTGCCAGCAGCTACGCTGGAGCACAGCCCCAGCATTTT.